These 23 T cell receptor beta chains share one sample of origin, sequenced in a study of OX40 agonist ivuxolimab in advanced cancers. Data came from immunoSEQ multiplex PCR; TCRdb stores just in-frame clones and leaves some out. The sample lists about 55,000 clones, about 90% occurring once. The sample consisted of CD4+ or CD8+ T cells sorted from blood, taken in a trial of the OX40 agonist ivuxolimab. The source is an adult with an advanced solid tumor such as melanoma, head and neck, liver or kidney cancer.

V is TRBV19 and J is TRBJ1-5; 9 bases match TRBD1. J gave up 6 bases and V 3 bases, and 3 bases lay outside the gene matches. The V gene's germline CDR1 is LNHDA and CDR2 SQIVND (reference sequence). CDR3 length: 14 amino acids. The DNA for the CDR3 is TGTGCCAGTAGTATCACAGGGGGCAGTCAGCCCCAGCATTTT. It codes for CASSITGGSQPQHF.

This rearrangement joins TRBV5-1 to TRBJ1-1; perhaps TRBD1 as D (5 bases). V lost 5 bases and J 0 bases, leaving 8 bases between the germline ends. Germline CDR1 reads SGHRS; CDR2 reads YFSETQ. The CDR3 extends over 13 amino acids. In DNA, the CDR3 is TGCGCCAGCAGGGGGCCGATGAACACTGAAGCTTTCTTT. Translating gives CASRGPMNTEAFF.

The chain couples TRBV7-8 to TRBJ2-7, with a possible D match to TRBD2 (6 bases). V lost 3 bases to trimming and J lost 7 bases, with 22 bases between them. The CDR3 loop spans 16 amino acids. The germline V gene encodes CDR1 SGHVS and CDR2 FQNEAQ. The CDR3 DNA sequence: TGTGCCAGCAGCTTCCCCCCGGGGGATGCGACTGGGGAGCAGTACTTC. Translation: CASSFPPGDATGEQYF.

The chain is built from TRBV6-6 and TRBJ1-2, with no clear D. Germline CDR1 reads MNHNY; CDR2 reads SVGAGI (reference sequence). The CDR3 runs to 14 residues. V was cut by 7 bases and J by 3 bases, with 15 bases left in between. CDR3 DNA: TGTGCCAGCAACCTTATGGTGCCCTACTATGGCTACACCTTC. Protein product: CASNLMVPYYGYTF.

The V and J genes are TRBV6-5 and TRBJ1-1; D not resolved. The CDR3 loop spans 14 amino acids. Trimming removed 4 bases from V and 2 bases from J, with 11 bases in between. Germline-derived CDR1 and CDR2 are MNHEY and SVGAGI. The DNA for the CDR3 is TGTGCCAGCAGTTCACTCCTCCAAAACACTGAAGCTTTCTTT. Translation gives CASSSLLQNTEAFF.

This chain links TRBV5-5 with TRBJ1-4; D is perhaps TRBD1 (6 bases). V gave up 1 base and J gave up 7 bases, with 8 bases separating them. Germline lookup yields CDR1 SGHKS and CDR2 YYEKEE (reference sequence). CDR3 length equals 13 residues. The CDR3 DNA is TGTGCCAGCAGCTTGTGGGGGGCTGAAAAACTGTTTTTT. It translates to CASSLWGAEKLFF.

This clone was seen a few times. The V gene is TRBV2, the J gene TRBJ1-4; 7 nucleotides align to TRBD1. V shed 4 bases and J 3 bases; nucleotides not matched to a gene: 5. This CDR3 is 15 amino acids long. The germline V gene has CDR1 SNHLY and CDR2 FYNNEI. The CDR3 sequence: CASSGIGTANEKLFF. CDR3 bases: TGTGCCAGCAGTGGAATTGGGACAGCTAATGAAAAACTGTTTTTT.

This chain connects TRBV10-3 to TRBJ1-1, with D unresolved. There are 12 residues in the CDR3. The V gene lost 3 bases and the J gene lost 1 base, with 3 bases spanning the gap. Germline V gives CDR1 ENHRY, CDR2 SYGVKD. Here the CDR3 DNA reads TGTGCCATCAGTGAAGGGAACACTGAAGCTTTCTTT. Translating it yields CAISEGNTEAFF.

The chain couples TRBV29-1 to TRBJ1-1; D might be TRBD1 (5 bases). Germline CDR1 reads SQVTM; CDR2 reads ANQGSEA. V lost 1 base and J 2 bases, leaving 11 bases between the germline ends. This CDR3 region has 14 residues. The CDR3 sequence: CSVEAGQLNTEAFF. The CDR3 coding sequence is TGCAGCGTTGAAGCGGGGCAGCTTAACACTGAAGCTTTCTTT.

The chain links TRBV7-3 to TRBJ2-3, with 9 bases that match TRBD1. The germline V gene has CDR1 SGHTA and CDR2 FQGTGA. The CDR3 has 15 residues. V shed 2 bases and J 3 bases; nucleotides not matched to a gene: 3. CDR3 DNA: TGTGCCAGCAGCTTAGGACAGGGGACGACAGATACGCAGTATTTT. Residues: CASSLGQGTTDTQYF.

This chain connects TRBV11-2 to TRBJ2-3; 8 bases are a match to TRBD2. CDR1 is SGHAT, CDR2 FQNNGV, per germline. With V trimmed by 5 bases and J by 2 bases, 15 bases remained unmatched. There are 18 residues in the CDR3. CDR3 sequence: CASSPTGTSGGYTDTQYF. The CDR3, as DNA: TGTGCCAGCAGCCCGACCGGGACTAGTGGGGGCTACACAGATACGCAGTATTTT.

The V and J genes are TRBV5-1 and TRBJ1-1; D gene unclear. CDR1 SGHRS and CDR2 YFSETQ come from the germline V gene. The V end was cut by 0 bases, the J end by 1 base, with 7 bases between. The CDR3 runs 14 residues. DNA of the CDR3: TGCGCCAGCAGCTTGGAATCCGGGAACACTGAAGCTTTCTTT. Residues: CASSLESGNTEAFF. Full variable domain (missing parts from reference TRBV5-1 and TRBJ1-1): KAGVTQTPRYLIKTRGQQVTLSCSPISGHRSVSWYQQTPGQGLQFLFEYFSETQRNKGNFPGRFSGRQFSNSRSEMNVSTLELGDSALYLCASSLESGNTEAFFGQGTRLTVV.

Turning to this clone: Sequence at one end of the junction differs from germline and may be a read error. Here the CDR3 DNA reads TGTGTCAGCAGTTTATCGCACCTTTTCGACACTGAAGCTTTCTTT. Translated: CVSSLSHLFDTEAFF. This chain joins TRBV27 and TRBJ1-1; D is undetermined. The length of the CDR3 is 15 residues. The germline V gene has CDR1 MNHEY and CDR2 SMNVEV (reference sequence).

The chain couples TRBV10-2 to TRBJ1-2; D not certain. The CDR3 spans 14 residues. The V end was cut by 1 base, the J end by 5 bases, with 11 bases between. The V gene's germline CDR1 is WSHSY and CDR2 SAAADI. The CDR3, as DNA: TGCGCCAGCAGTGAGTTCGGGAATATGTATGGCTACACCTTC. It is translated as CASSEFGNMYGYTF.

The gene calls are TRBV10-3 and TRBJ2-3; no clear D gene. Germline assignment: CDR1 ENHRY and CDR2 SYGVKD. V shed 6 bases and J shed 2 bases, with 9 bases lying between them. This CDR3 contains 13 residues. CDR3 sequence: CAISQDPTDTQYF. CDR3 bases: TGTGCCATCAGCCAAGACCCCACAGATACGCAGTATTTT.

The CDR3 DNA reads TGTGCCAGCAGCTCACTGCACCCATTAAACACTGAAGCTTTCTTT. Encoded protein: CASSSLHPLNTEAFF. This rearrangement joins TRBV7-9 to TRBJ1-1; D remains unclear. The ends were cut back, 4 bases at V and 2 bases at J, with 14 bases in the middle. The germline V gene has CDR1 SEHNR and CDR2 FQNEAQ (reference sequence). The CDR3 is 15 residues long. Looking up the rest from reference TRBV7-9 and TRBJ1-1 gives the full variable domain: DTGVSQNPRHKITKRGQNVTFRCDPISEHNRLYWYRQTLGQGPEFLTYFQNEAQLEKSRLLSDRFSAERPKGSFSTLEIQRTEQGDSAMYLCASSSLHPLNTEAFFGQGTRLTVV.

This chain's CDR3 is CASSSPGYSYNEQFF. The CDR3 coding sequence is TGTGCCAGCAGCTCTCCAGGGTACTCCTACAATGAGCAGTTCTTC. This chain links TRBV7-2 with TRBJ2-1; possible D gene TRBD1, 5 bases. The CDR3 consists of 15 residues. Germline lookup yields CDR1 SGHTA and CDR2 FQGNSA. Trimming removed 4 bases at V and 0 bases at J, with 10 bases between.

The V call is TRBV27, the J call TRBJ2-2, with 8 nucleotides matching TRBD1. With V trimmed by 6 bases and J by 0 bases, 0 bases remained unmatched. The germline CDR1 and CDR2 sequences are MNHEY and SMNVEV (reference sequence). The CDR3 sequence is 14 residues long. The CDR3 region has the DNA TGTGCCAGCAGGGACAGGGCGAACACCGGGGAGCTGTTTTTT. Protein: CASRDRANTGELFF.

The gene calls are TRBV6-5 and TRBJ2-7; D is uncertain. From germline, CDR1 is MNHEY and CDR2 SVGAGI. The CDR3 runs 14 residues. V lost 2 bases to trimming and J lost 0 bases, with 8 bases between them. DNA of the CDR3: TGTGCCAGCAGTTACGGTTCCGTCTCCTACGAGCAGTACTTC. It is translated as CASSYGSVSYEQYF.

The V call is TRBV7-2, the J call TRBJ1-2, with D hard to call. CDR3 length equals 14 residues. Germline CDR1 and CDR2: SGHTA and FQGNSA. V gave up 1 base and J gave up 1 base, with 7 bases separating them. CDR3 sequence: CASSLVYGNYGYTF. The CDR3 DNA sequence: TGTGCCAGCAGCTTAGTGTACGGTAACTATGGCTACACCTTC.

The rearrangement links TRBV5-6 to TRBJ1-1, with D unresolved. The CDR3 spans 11 residues. Deletions cut 2 bases from V and 5 bases from J, with 4 bases between. Germline assignment: CDR1 SGHDT and CDR2 YYEEEE. The CDR3 DNA sequence: TGTGCCAGCAGCTTTGGGACTGAAGCTTTCTTT. This translates into CASSFGTEAFF.

This clone occurred a few times. The rearrangement joins TRBV7-6 to TRBJ2-1; the match to TRBD2 covers 7 bases. V was clipped by 5 bases and J by 12 bases; unmatched bases: 16. The germline gives CDR1 SGHVS, CDR2 FNYEAQ. The length of the CDR3 is 15 residues. The CDR3 DNA sequence: TGTGCCAGCAGCGAAGGCGGGGGAGCCAGCTCCGGGCAGTTCTTC. Translating gives CASSEGGGASSGQFF.

This chain links TRBV7-9 with TRBJ2-2; 7 bases are a match to TRBD1. The germline CDR1 and CDR2 sequences are SEHNR and FQNEAQ (reference sequence). The CDR3 is 14 amino acids. The J segment lost 6 bases and the V segment lost 6 bases, leaving 7 bases of the junction unmatched. The CDR3 bases are TGTGCCAGCAGGCAGACCACAGGGGCCGGGGAGCTGTTTTTT. It yields the protein CASRQTTGAGELFF. Filled out from reference TRBV7-9 and TRBJ2-2, the complete variable domain reads DTGVSQNPRHKITKRGQNVTFRCDPISEHNRLYWYRQTLGQGPEFLTYFQNEAQLEKSRLLSDRFSAERPKGSFSTLEIQRTEQGDSAMYLCASRQTTGAGELFFGEGSRLTVL.